These 21 T cell receptor beta chains originate from one sample sequenced in a study of regulatory T cells in long-lasting Graves disease. Indicated time point: newly diagnosed GD, antithyroid drugs for less than 3 months. From PBMCs, RNA was extracted and then used to make the TCR library. In building TCR beta libraries, iRepertoire HTBI primers were used together with Arm-PCR of CDR3 regions. From the multiplex PCR reads, TCRdb called clonotypes with MiXCR, one entry per CDR3 protein. The data show 200,000 to 300,000 distinct CDR3 sequences, around 20% seen once. The sample in question was peripheral blood mononuclear cells (PBMCs), obtained at new diagnosis, from a patient treated with antithyroid drugs. The receptors come from a female donor with Graves disease.

Many counts were recorded for this clonotype. The V call is TRBV20-1, the J call TRBJ2-3; TRBD2 matches 7 bases. The V and J ends lost 4 bases and 1 base, in that order; junction bases with no gene match: 2. The CDR3 runs 13 residues. The germline V gene encodes CDR1 DFQATT and CDR2 SNEGSKA (reference sequence). Here the CDR3 reads CSATREGTDTQYF. The CDR3 nucleotides are TGCAGTGCTACCCGGGAGGGCACAGATACGCAGTATTTT.

The table lists this clonotype with many counts. V and J are TRBV19 and TRBJ2-2, with TRBD1 matching over 8 bases. The CDR3 sequence is 14 residues long. V lost 4 bases to trimming and J lost 6 bases; unmatched junction nucleotides: 4. CDR1 is LNHDA, CDR2 SQIVND, per germline (reference sequence). CDR3 residues: CASSNPQGAGELFF. CDR3 nucleotides: TGTGCCAGTAGTAATCCACAGGGGGCCGGGGAGCTGTTTTTT.

The table lists this clonotype with many counts. V gene TRBV6-2 or TRBV6-3 combines with J gene TRBJ2-1, with TRBD2 identical over 11 bases. J was trimmed by 10 bases and V by 5 bases; bases with no gene match: 13. The CDR3 is made up of 16 amino acids. Looked up from germline, CDR1 is MNHEY and CDR2 is SVGEGT. The CDR3 DNA reads TGTGCCAGCAGTGCCGGGACTAGCGGAGCTGGGGGGGAGCAGTTCTTC. Its protein is CASSAGTSGAGGEQFF.

This clonotype was detected ten times or more. The chain is built from TRBV11-2 and TRBJ2-5; possible D gene TRBD1, 5 bases. The CDR3 contains 12 residues. V was shortened by 5 bases and J by 8 bases, with 12 bases between the two germline ends. Germline V CDR1 and CDR2: SGHAT, FQNNGV. In DNA, the CDR3 is TGTGCCAGCAGCCCTACCCAGGGTACCCAGTACTTC. It specifies CASSPTQGTQYF. The complete variable domain, with remaining parts taken from reference TRBV11-2 and TRBJ2-5, reads EAGVAQSPRYKIIEKRQSVAFWCNPISGHATLYWYQQILGQGPKLLIQFQNNGVVDDSQLPKDRFSAERLKGVDSTLKIQPAKLEDSAVYLCASSPTQGTQYFGPGTRLLVL.

This clonotype has just a few counts. This chain connects TRBV4-2 to TRBJ1-5; D gene ambiguous. The CDR3 has 16 residues. Between the trimmed V and J ends, which lost 0 bases and 4 bases, there was a span of 13 bases. CDR1 LGHNA and CDR2 YNFKEQ come from the germline V gene. This CDR3 is CASSQDPARSNQPQHF. For the CDR3, the DNA is TGTGCCAGCAGCCAAGATCCAGCTAGGTCTAATCAGCCCCAGCATTTT.

The chain carries TRBV6-5 and TRBJ2-7; D unresolved. Germline CDR1 is MNHEY and CDR2 is SVGAGI. The ends were cut back, 2 bases at V and 6 bases at J, with 11 bases in the middle. The CDR3 extends over 13 amino acids. The CDR3: CASSYLLFGEQYF. In nucleotides, the CDR3 is TGTGCCAGCAGTTACCTGCTCTTTGGCGAGCAGTACTTC.

Many counts were recorded for this clonotype. The chain has TRBV12-3 or TRBV12-4 and TRBJ2-1; TRBD2 might be the D (5 bases). This CDR3 is 20 amino acids long. Trimming cost V 7 bases and J 7 bases, with 35 bases left between them. The CDR3 loop reads CASTTSNVGVGRRKRNEQFF. As DNA, the CDR3 is TGTGCCAGCACAACCTCCAACGTCGGGGTAGGCAGAAGAAAGAGGAATGAGCAGTTCTTC.

The sample holds many counts of this clonotype. The chain employs TRBV29-1 and TRBJ2-7, with D possibly TRBD1 on 5 matching bases. Trimming shortened V by 4 bases and J by 6 bases, and 16 bases separated the two germline ends. This CDR3 region has 13 residues. The germline gives CDR1 SQVTM, CDR2 ANQGSEA. CDR3 bases: TGCAGCGTTGTGGGGCTGGACGGTCTCGAGCAGTACTTC. Its translation is CSVVGLDGLEQYF.

This clonotype was seen at least ten times. The rearrangement links TRBV7-9 to TRBJ1-5, with D possibly TRBD1 on 5 matching bases. Trimming pared 5 bases from V and 7 bases from J, leaving 18 bases between. Germline V gene lookup returns CDR1 SEHNR and CDR2 FQNEAQ (reference sequence). The CDR3 runs to 15 residues. The CDR3 DNA is TGTGCCAGCAGCCCCGGCCGTCAGGGTGGCCAGCCCCAGCATTTT. This gives the protein CASSPGRQGGQPQHF. Full variable domain (rest looked up from reference TRBV7-9 and TRBJ1-5): DTGVSQNPRHKITKRGQNVTFRCDPISEHNRLYWYRQTLGQGPEFLTYFQNEAQLEKSRLLSDRFSAERPKGSFSTLEIQRTEQGDSAMYLCASSPGRQGGQPQHFGDGTRLSIL.

This clonotype was seen at least ten times. The chain couples TRBV20-1 to TRBJ2-2, with TRBD2 matching 8 bases. The CDR3 has 18 residues. Germline CDR1 reads DFQATT; CDR2 reads SNEGSKA (reference sequence). V lost 1 base and J lost 5; bases outside the gene matches: 15. CDR3: CSARVSGGALKNTGELFF. The CDR3 DNA reads TGCAGTGCTAGAGTATCGGGGGGGGCCCTGAAAAATACCGGGGAGCTGTTTTTT.

Ten or more counts support this clonotype. The chain links TRBV2 to TRBJ2-5; maybe TRBD1 (6 bases). Germline CDR1 is SNHLY and CDR2 is FYNNEI. The CDR3 sequence is 15 residues long. The ends were cut back, 5 bases at V and 2 bases at J, with 15 bases in the middle. CDR3 nucleotides: TGTGCCAGCAGTCAACCTTGGACAGCTCAAGAGACCCAGTACTTC. Its protein is CASSQPWTAQETQYF. Supplemented by reference TRBV2 and TRBJ2-5, the full variable domain reads EPEVTQTPSHQVTQMGQEVILRCVPISNHLYFYWYRQILGQKVEFLVSFYNNEISEKSEIFDDQFSVERPDGSNFTLKIRSTKLEDSAMYFCASSQPWTAQETQYFGPGTRLLVL.

Ten or more counts support this clonotype. This rearrangement joins TRBV2 to TRBJ2-5, with 12 positions matching TRBD2. V trimming: 5 bases; J trimming: 1 base; junction bases outside the gene matches: 5. Germline V lookup: CDR1 SNHLY, CDR2 FYNNEI. The CDR3 runs to 16 residues. CDR3 amino acids: CASSPTSGRTQETQYF. CDR3 in DNA: TGTGCCAGCAGTCCTACTAGCGGGAGGACCCAAGAGACCCAGTACTTC.

This clonotype was observed at least ten times. The chain links TRBV7-2 to TRBJ2-2; 10 nucleotides agree with TRBD1. Germline V lookup: CDR1 SGHTA, CDR2 FQGNSA. V lost 4 bases, J lost 5 bases, and 10 bases stayed unmatched. The CDR3 totals 17 residues. CDR3 loop: CASSSYRQGAGTGELFF. CDR3 sequence (DNA): TGTGCCAGCAGCTCCTACCGACAGGGGGCGGGTACCGGGGAGCTGTTTTTT.

The chain uses TRBV27 and TRBJ2-3, with 10 bases fitting TRBD1. Looked up from germline, CDR1 is MNHEY and CDR2 is SMNVEV (reference sequence). Losses at the gene ends were 9 bases for V and 3 bases for J; bases not matched to a gene: 6. This CDR3 has 14 residues. CDR3 in amino acids: CASRQGARTDTQYF. Here the CDR3 DNA reads TGTGCCAGTCGACAGGGGGCGAGGACAGATACGCAGTATTTT.

The chain joins TRBV7-3 to TRBJ2-2, with D possibly being TRBD1 (6 bases). The CDR3 runs 13 residues. Germline CDR1 reads SGHTA; CDR2 reads FQGTGA. Trimming left V 4 bases short and J 7 bases short, with 10 bases between. DNA of the CDR3: TGTGCCAGCAGCTCTTACAGGGACGGGGAGCTGTTTTTT. This encodes CASSSYRDGELFF.

At least ten counts were recorded for this clonotype. This chain uses TRBV20-1 with TRBJ2-7; 11 nucleotides agree with TRBD1. The CDR3 has 13 residues. The germline CDR1 and CDR2 sequences are DFQATT and SNEGSKA (reference sequence). The CDR3 protein is CSSDRGLSYEQYF. CDR3 coding DNA: TGCAGCTCGGACAGGGGGCTCTCCTACGAGCAGTACTTC.

This clonotype was seen a few times. A far larger clone lies a single base away; this is likely a read error. The chain has TRBV2 and TRBJ2-5, with D tentatively TRBD2 (6 bases). There are 15 residues in the CDR3. Per the germline V gene, CDR1 is SNHLY and CDR2 is FYNNEI. The CDR3 DNA reads TGTGCCAGCAGCCCCGGGACTGCGAACCGAGAGGCCCAGTACTTC. Protein product: CASSPGTANREAQYF.

The sample holds many counts of this clonotype. The CDR3 here is CASSLSQGVVEKLFF. The CDR3 DNA sequence: TGTGCCAGCAGTTTATCCCAGGGTGTCGTGGAAAAACTGTTTTTT. The rearrangement uses TRBV28 and TRBJ1-4, with D possibly matching TRBD1 (5 bases). The V end was cut by 1 base, the J end by 8 bases, with 14 bases between. This CDR3 spans 15 amino acids. Per the germline V gene, CDR1 is MDHEN and CDR2 is SYDVKM.

The rearrangement joins TRBV18 to TRBJ2-5; 13 bases line up with TRBD2. The DNA end is more similar to TRBJ2-1, so the J call may be wrong. Germline V gene data show CDR1 as KGHSH and CDR2 as LQKENI. The CDR3 has 15 residues. The CDR3 DNA reads TGTGCCAGCTCGCAACGACTAGCGGGAGGCCATGAGCAGTTCTTC. Translated: CASSQRLAGGHEQFF.

Concerning this clonotype: An end of the junction differs from the germline gene, which may be a read error. V gene TRBV11-2 combines with J gene TRBJ2-3; D gene unclear. The closer fit of TRBJ2-5 to the DNA end suggests the J call may be wrong. The V gene's germline CDR1 is SGHAT and CDR2 FQNNGV. The length of the CDR3 is 13 residues. The CDR3, as DNA: TGTGCCAGCAGTTCGAATGCCGAAGAGGCCCAGTACTTC. The encoded protein is CASSSNAEEAQYF.

This clonotype was seen repeatedly, ten times or more. The chain carries TRBV20-1 and TRBJ2-4, with unresolved D. Germline CDR1 DFQATT, CDR2 SNEGSKA (reference sequence). The CDR3 sequence is 13 residues long. V lost 4 bases to trimming and J lost 0 bases, with 7 bases between them. CDR3 region: CSANGLAKNIQYF. CDR3 DNA sequence: TGCAGTGCTAACGGATTAGCCAAAAACATTCAGTACTTC.